Sequencing of this T cell receptor (beta chain) was carried out in a study of OX40 agonist ivuxolimab in advanced cancers. Looking at the study overall: Patients were treated with intravenous ivuxolimab, dosed at 0.01 to 10 mg/kg and infused every 2 weeks. Patients were roughly 83% male with ages about 20 to 79, mean around 61. A history of anti-PD-1, anti-PD-L1 or anti-CTLA-4 therapy was acceptable, and roughly 40% had some.

Libraries were prepared by immunoSEQ multiplex PCR; TCRdb keeps only in-frame clonotypes and omits some of them. The data hold under 65,000 clones, with approximately 91% observed a single time. The sample consisted of CD4+ or CD8+ T cells sorted from blood, taken in a trial of the OX40 agonist ivuxolimab. The origin of this receptor is an adult with an advanced solid tumor such as melanoma, head and neck, liver or kidney cancer.

The DNA of the CDR3 is TGTGCCAGCAGTTTCACAGGGGATGGCTACACCTTC. This gives the protein CASSFTGDGYTF. The chain uses TRBV28 and TRBJ1-2, with 7 nucleotides matching TRBD1. Germline-derived CDR1 and CDR2 are MDHEN and SYDVKM. The CDR3 has 12 residues. V shed 3 bases and J 6 bases; nucleotides not matched to a gene: 1.